This TCR beta chain was recovered during a study of blood T cell repertoires in COVID-19. Background on the study: From the United States, Italy and Spain came samples of acute and convalescent COVID-19.

Repertoires were generated with immunoSEQ multiplex PCR, while TCRdb's copy carries only in-frame clones and drops some. The table lists 150,000 or so clones, 87% of them singletons, with about 6% in the top ten. The sample taken for sequencing was peripheral blood. The origin of this receptor is an elderly man with acute or convalescent COVID-19.

CDR3 loop: CASSLGGQGNYEQYF. The CDR3 DNA is TGCGCCAGCAGCTTGGGGGGACAGGGGAACTACGAGCAGTACTTC. The chain couples TRBV5-1 to TRBJ2-7; 10 nucleotides match TRBD1. CDR3 length: 15 residues. V gave up 0 bases and J gave up 3 bases; unmatched junction bases: 3. Germline loops: CDR1 SGHRS, CDR2 YFSETQ.